The 18 T cell receptor beta chains below were found in one sample sequenced in a study of blood T cell repertoires in COVID-19. Sequencing used immunoSEQ multiplex PCR; TCRdb keeps in-frame clones, though not all of them. This repertoire shows more than 130,000 clones, around 80% found once; its top ten account for under 9.5%. Material for sequencing was peripheral blood. These receptor sequences come from a woman of 80 years or more in a cohort sampled during active or convalescent COVID-19.

The chain couples TRBV12-3 or TRBV12-4 to TRBJ1-2; a possible D gene is TRBD1 (6 bases). The V gene lost 2 bases and the J gene lost 8 bases, with 12 bases spanning the gap. The CDR3 extends over 13 amino acids. The CDR3 sequence is CASSLSTGSGYTF. In DNA, the CDR3 is TGTGCCAGCAGTTTAAGTACAGGGTCCGGCTACACCTTC.

The gene calls are TRBV29-1 and TRBJ1-1; 9 bases are shared with TRBD1. CDR1 is SQVTM, CDR2 ANQGSEA, per germline. V dropped 7 bases and J dropped 5; count of bases not matched to a gene: 5. The CDR3 sequence is 12 residues long. Written as DNA, the CDR3 is TGCAGCGCCCACAGGGGGCAGACTGAAGCTTTCTTT. Protein: CSAHRGQTEAFF.

The chain recombines TRBV6-2 or TRBV6-3 with TRBJ1-6; D ambiguous. Trimming left V 1 base short and J 9 bases short, with 7 bases between. The CDR3 extends over 13 amino acids. Germline V CDR1 and CDR2: MNHEY, SVGEGT. CDR3 protein: CASSYFAGSPLHF. The CDR3 DNA reads as TGTGCCAGCAGTTACTTTGCGGGTTCACCCCTCCACTTT.

The gene calls are TRBV5-1 and TRBJ2-3, with 9 bases aligning to TRBD2. CDR1 and CDR2 from the germline V gene are SGHRS and YFSETQ. This CDR3 has 17 residues. Germline trimming cut 4 bases from V and 2 bases from J; bases unmatched to any gene: 11. CDR3 bases: TGCGCCAGCAGCCGACGCCTTAGCGGGGGAGACACAGATACGCAGTATTTT. This codes for CASSRRLSGGDTDTQYF.

This clone was seen only once. The CDR3 DNA follows: TGTGCCAGCAGCTGGGCCTGGACAGGTTACAATCAGCCCCAGCATTTT. Its translation: CASSWAWTGYNQPQHF. This rearrangement joins TRBV5-5 to TRBJ1-5; 7 bases line up with TRBD1. V shed 3 bases, J shed 3 bases, and the junction held 9 bases outside the gene matches. This CDR3 is built from 16 residues. Germline assignment: CDR1 SGHKS and CDR2 YYEKEE (reference sequence).

The genes are TRBV16 and TRBJ1-1; D possibly corresponds to TRBD1 (5 bases). This CDR3 spans 15 amino acids. Germline-derived CDR1 and CDR2 are KGHSY and FQNENV. Trimming removed 2 bases from V and 0 bases from J, with 10 bases in between. CDR3 in amino acids: CASSQDGGMNTEAFF. The CDR3 DNA sequence: TGTGCCAGCAGCCAAGACGGGGGTATGAACACTGAAGCTTTCTTT. The full variable domain, in which reference TRBV16 and TRBJ1-1 provide the parts outside the CDR3, is GEEVAQTPKHLVRGEGQKAKLYCAPIKGHSYVFWYQQVLKNEFKFLISFQNENVFDETGMPKERFSAKCLPNSPCSLEIQATKLEDSAVYFCASSQDGGMNTEAFFGQGTRLTVV.

The rearrangement links TRBV6-6 to TRBJ1-1; D is unresolved. The ends were cut back, 2 bases at V and 0 bases at J, with 10 bases in the middle. This CDR3 is built from 15 residues. The germline V gene encodes CDR1 MNHNY and CDR2 SVGAGI (reference sequence). CDR3 region: CASSYVTVMNTEAFF. CDR3 coding DNA: TGTGCCAGCAGTTACGTAACAGTAATGAACACTGAAGCTTTCTTT.

The chain combines TRBV7-8 with TRBJ1-5; D not resolved. The V and J ends lost 2 bases and 3 bases respectively, with 5 bases between them. The germline V gene has CDR1 SGHVS and CDR2 FQNEAQ. The CDR3 covers 13 residues. CDR3 sequence reads: CASSLTDNQPQHF. DNA for the CDR3: TGTGCCAGCAGCTTAACAGACAATCAGCCCCAGCATTTT.

The rearrangement uses TRBV7-2 and TRBJ2-5, with 9 bases matching TRBD1. Losses at the gene ends were 2 bases for V and 2 bases for J; bases not matched to a gene: 3. Germline V lookup: CDR1 SGHTA, CDR2 FQGNSA. The CDR3 runs to 15 residues. CDR3 residues: CASSLLGTGQETQYF. In DNA, the CDR3 is TGTGCCAGCAGCTTACTCGGGACAGGGCAAGAGACCCAGTACTTC.

The V and J genes are TRBV10-3 and TRBJ1-5; D is ambiguous. Germline CDR1 is ENHRY and CDR2 is SYGVKD. V lost 3 bases, J lost 9 bases, and 15 bases lay in between. The CDR3 consists of 14 residues. The CDR3 DNA reads as TGTGCCATCAGTGATAGGGAGGGCGCAAGGCCCCAGCATTTT. Its protein product is CAISDREGARPQHF.

The gene calls are TRBV6-5 and TRBJ1-4; 7 positions agree with TRBD1. The CDR3 sequence is 13 residues long. In germline, CDR1 is MNHEY, CDR2 SVGAGI. V was clipped by 5 bases and J by 7 bases; unmatched bases: 4. CDR3 in DNA: TGTGCCAGCAGTCTGGGACAGACTGAAAAACTGTTTTTT. Translating it yields CASSLGQTEKLFF.

V gene TRBV7-8 combines with J gene TRBJ2-1; possibly TRBD2 for D (7 bases). CDR3 length equals 17 residues. V dropped 4 bases and J dropped 2 bases, with 18 bases sitting between them. Per the germline V gene, CDR1 is SGHVS and CDR2 is FQNEAQ. The CDR3 loop reads CASSSRGAGLTYNEQFF. Here the CDR3 DNA reads TGTGCCAGCAGCTCCAGGGGAGCGGGACTAACCTACAATGAGCAGTTCTTC.

The chain employs TRBV10-3 and TRBJ2-2; TRBD1 agrees at 10 bases. This CDR3 is 15 amino acids long. CDR1 ENHRY and CDR2 SYGVKD come from the germline V gene. J was trimmed by 6 bases and V by 2 bases; bases with no gene match: 3. CDR3 loop: CAISEDRGQPGELFF. The CDR3, as DNA: TGTGCCATCAGTGAGGACAGGGGGCAGCCCGGGGAGCTGTTTTTT.

This rearrangement joins TRBV11-3 to TRBJ1-1; perhaps TRBD1 as D (5 bases). Germline loops: CDR1 SGHNT, CDR2 YENEEA. This CDR3 is 13 amino acids long. Between the trimmed V and J ends, which lost 5 bases and 1 base, there was a span of 8 bases. This chain's CDR3 is CASSLTGNTEAFF. The CDR3 coding sequence is TGTGCCAGCAGCCTCACAGGGAACACTGAAGCTTTCTTT. The full variable domain, completed using reference TRBV11-3 and TRBJ1-1, is EAGVVQSPRYKIIEKKQPVAFWCNPISGHNTLYWYLQNLGQGPELLIRYENEEAVDDSQLPKDRFSAERLKGVDSTLKIQPAELGDSAVYLCASSLTGNTEAFFGQGTRLTVV.

This rearrangement joins TRBV5-5 to TRBJ2-2; tentatively, D is TRBD2 (6 bases). This CDR3 contains 15 residues. The ends were cut back, 4 bases at V and 3 bases at J, with 13 bases in the middle. Germline loops: CDR1 SGHKS, CDR2 YYEKEE (reference sequence). This chain's CDR3 is CASSPIGGDTGELFF. In DNA form, the CDR3 reads TGTGCCAGCAGCCCAATCGGAGGGGACACCGGGGAGCTGTTTTTT. Combining the CDR3 with reference TRBV5-5 and TRBJ2-2 gives the whole variable domain DAGVTQSPTHLIKTRGQQVTLRCSPISGHKSVSWYQQVLGQGPQFIFQYYEKEERGRGNFPDRFSARQFPNYSSELNVNALLLGDSALYLCASSPIGGDTGELFFGEGSRLTVL.

About this clone itself: The same CDR3 is also encoded by other DNA sequences in this sample. This sequence joins TRBV20-1 and TRBJ2-7; D is perhaps TRBD1 (6 bases). Germline lookup yields CDR1 DFQATT and CDR2 SNEGSKA (reference sequence). V was cut by 3 bases and J by 0 bases, with 12 bases left in between. The CDR3 runs to 14 residues. CDR3 sequence (DNA): TGCAGTGCTAGTAGGACGGACAGCTCCTACGAGCAGTACTTC. It specifies CSASRTDSSYEQYF.

This chain links TRBV28 with TRBJ1-4; D call uncertain. This CDR3 is 19 amino acids long. Germline-derived CDR1 and CDR2 are MDHEN and SYDVKM. V was pared by 1 base and J by 7 bases, with 25 bases between. This chain's CDR3 is CASSLFRGSNSFNSEKLFF. Written as DNA, the CDR3 is TGTGCCAGCAGTTTATTCCGAGGATCAAACTCATTCAATAGTGAAAAACTGTTTTTT.

This clone was recorded a few times. The CDR3 region is CASSLGQGGRAEAFF. The CDR3 DNA follows: TGTGCCAGCAGCTTAGGGCAGGGAGGTAGGGCTGAAGCTTTCTTT. The chain recombines TRBV7-2 with TRBJ1-1; possibly TRBD1 for D (5 bases). There are 15 residues in the CDR3. Germline lookup yields CDR1 SGHTA and CDR2 FQGNSA. The V end lost 1 base, the J end lost 6 bases, and 15 bases lay between the germline ends.